Listed here are 26 T cell receptor beta chains from one sample, sequenced in a study of blood T cells in healthy people across ages. Then a second PCR, running roughly 7 to 11 cycles, was carried out with a sample-barcoded 5' primer and a J-beta primer mix. TCRdb fed the 5' RACE reads into MiXCR, producing one record per CDR3 protein. Among approximately 1,000,000 distinct CDR3 sequences listed, about two fifths were seen once. Sequences were obtained from blood. These receptors were obtained from a man aged 18-30 years in good health.

The rearrangement uses TRBV7-2 and TRBJ2-7, with a weak D call TRBD2 (6 bases). Near its end, the DNA agrees better with TRBJ2-4, so the J call may be wrong. Germline V gene lookup returns CDR1 SGHTA and CDR2 FQGNSA. This CDR3 is built from 14 residues. The CDR3 region is CASTQTDGGNIQYF. The CDR3 coding sequence is TGTGCCAGCACCCAAACTGACGGGGGAAACATTCAGTACTTC.

CDR3 protein: CASQAGTSGTDTQYF. In DNA, the CDR3 is TGCGCCAGCCAGGCCGGGACTAGCGGCACAGATACGCAGTATTTT. The V call is TRBV4-1, the J call TRBJ2-3, with 10 bases matching TRBD2. This CDR3 has 15 amino acids. Germline V gene data show CDR1 as MGHRA and CDR2 as YSYEKL. Trimming took 8 bases from V and 1 from J; bases not matched to a gene: 6.

The CDR3 protein is CASSQDSSLPNTEAFF. The CDR3 nucleotides are TGCGCCAGCAGCCAAGATTCATCGCTCCCGAACACTGAAGCTTTCTTT. The chain recombines TRBV4-3 with TRBJ1-1; no definite D call. The germline V gene encodes CDR1 LGHNA and CDR2 YSLEER. CDR3 size: 16 residues. V was pared by 0 bases and J by 1 base, with 12 bases between.

This clonotype has just a few counts. This sequence may be a read error, since a much larger clone differs from it by one base. The V gene is TRBV27, the J gene TRBJ2-4; D unclear. Gene TRBJ2-7 matches the end of the DNA better, so the J call may be wrong. The CDR3 covers 11 residues. Germline loops: CDR1 MNHEY, CDR2 SMNVEV (reference sequence). In DNA, the CDR3 is TGTGCCGGCAGGAACACCTACGAGCAGTACTTC. Encoded protein: CAGRNTYEQYF.

The chain couples TRBV5-1 to TRBJ2-7; the match to TRBD2 covers 9 bases. The CDR3 is 16 residues long. Germline V gene data show CDR1 as SGHRS and CDR2 as YFSETQ. The ends lost 0 bases at V and 7 bases at J; junction bases unmatched: 11. DNA of the CDR3: TGCGCCAGCAGCTTGGGTGGACTAGCGACGTACAATGAGCAGTACTTC. Residues: CASSLGGLATYNEQYF.

V is TRBV6-6 and J is TRBJ2-3; no definite D call. The CDR3 is made up of 10 amino acids. Per the germline V gene, CDR1 is MNHNY and CDR2 is SVGAGI (reference sequence). Trimming took off 6 bases at V and 11 bases at J, with 9 bases between the two ends. The CDR3 region has the DNA TGTGCCAGCAGCGGGCCCTGGCAGTATTTT. It translates to CASSGPWQYF.

This clonotype was seen only once. V gene TRBV20-1 combines with J gene TRBJ1-2, with a tentative D call TRBD1 (6 bases). CDR1 and CDR2 from the germline V gene are DFQATT and SNEGSKA (reference sequence). The CDR3 totals 13 residues. V was cut by 2 bases and J by 9 bases, with 16 bases left in between. Written as DNA, the CDR3 is TGCAGTGCTAGACAGGGGTTCAGTAGCCGCTACACCTTC. Its translation: CSARQGFSSRYTF.

This clonotype was picked up a small number of times. V usage is TRBV4-3 and J usage is TRBJ1-4; 11 bases line up with TRBD1. The J segment lost 0 bases and the V segment lost 1 base, leaving 4 bases of the junction unmatched. CDR1 and CDR2 (germline): LGHNA, YSLEER. The CDR3 contains 18 residues. In DNA form, the CDR3 reads TGCGCCAGCAGCCAAGCCCCGGGACAGGGGGCAACTAATGAAAAACTGTTTTTT. Its protein product is CASSQAPGQGATNEKLFF.

This clonotype was found many times. The chain combines TRBV7-8 with TRBJ2-1, with TRBD2 matching 10 bases. Trimming at V came to 5 bases and at J to 4 bases, leaving 14 bases not matched to a gene. This CDR3 comprises 18 residues. Germline V gene data show CDR1 as SGHVS and CDR2 as FQNEAQ. The DNA for the CDR3 is TGTGCCAGCAGCCTAGGGATCAGCGGGGGGGCCTATTACAATGAGCAGTTCTTC. It yields the protein CASSLGISGGAYYNEQFF.

V usage is TRBV21-1 and J usage is TRBJ2-7; the DNA was not compared with TRBD1, the D call given in the table. TRBV21-1 is annotated as a pseudogene. This CDR3 is built from 14 residues. CDR3 amino acids: CASSNSGGPGEQYF. In nucleotides, the CDR3 is TGTGCCAGCAGCAATAGCGGGGGGCCAGGCGAGCAGTACTTC.

This chain links TRBV7-2 with TRBJ1-5; D unclear. The germline gives CDR1 SGHTA, CDR2 FQGNSA. This CDR3 region has 14 residues. Trimming left V 7 bases short and J 6 bases short, with 16 bases between. CDR3 nucleotide sequence: TGTGCCAGCACCCAAGGGCCGAGAGGTCAGCCCCAGCATTTT. Its protein is CASTQGPRGQPQHF.

This clonotype was counted many times. The V call is TRBV7-9, the J call TRBJ1-5; 7 bases agree with TRBD1. V was clipped by 6 bases and J by 7 bases; unmatched bases: 9. In germline, CDR1 is SEHNR, CDR2 FQNEAQ (reference sequence). This CDR3 comprises 14 residues. This CDR3 reads CASSFGQGGQPQHF. The CDR3 DNA is TGTGCCAGCAGTTTCGGCCAGGGGGGCCAGCCCCAGCATTTT.

The rearrangement links TRBV20-1 to TRBJ1-4; D remains unclear. CDR1 is DFQATT, CDR2 SNEGSKA, per germline (reference sequence). The V gene lost 4 bases and the J gene lost 8 bases, with 14 bases spanning the gap. The CDR3 sequence is 13 residues long. The DNA for the CDR3 is TGCAGTGCTACGGATAGCCCCGGCGAAAAACTGTTTTTT. It codes for CSATDSPGEKLFF.

The rearrangement joins TRBV29-1 to TRBJ2-1; the match to TRBD1 covers 8 bases. Per germline, CDR1 SQVTM and CDR2 ANQGSEA. Trimming took 7 bases from V and 7 from J; bases not matched to a gene: 12. The CDR3 totals 14 residues. The CDR3 is CSAKLTGATNEQFF. CDR3 sequence (DNA): TGCAGCGCCAAGTTGACAGGGGCGACGAATGAGCAGTTCTTC.

This sequence joins TRBV11-1 and TRBJ2-1; D is unresolved. Trimming removed 5 bases from V and 4 bases from J, with 18 bases in between. Germline lookup yields CDR1 SGHAT and CDR2 FQDESV (reference sequence). The CDR3 loop spans 16 amino acids. The CDR3 coding sequence is TGTGCCAGCAGCCTGGTTCTAATCATCCAGTACAATGAGCAGTTCTTC. Protein product: CASSLVLIIQYNEQFF.

V and J are TRBV15 and TRBJ2-4; 14 nucleotides match TRBD2. This CDR3 contains 15 residues. V was pared by 9 bases and J by 5 bases, with 6 bases of the junction left unmatched. Germline V lookup: CDR1 LNHNV, CDR2 YYDKDF (reference sequence). As DNA, the CDR3 is TGTGCCACAAGCCCGGGACTAGCGGGGGAAAACATTCAGTACTTC. This codes for CATSPGLAGENIQYF.

CDR3 region: CATQPETYGYTF. CDR3 DNA sequence: TGTGCCACCCAACCTGAAACCTATGGCTACACCTTC. The J gene is TRBJ1-2, the V gene TRBV10-3; D is ambiguous. CDR1 and CDR2 (germline): ENHRY, SYGVKD. The CDR3 spans 12 residues. V was trimmed by 10 bases and J by 4 bases, leaving 13 bases between them.

This clonotype was observed a few times. CDR3 sequence reads: CSVESARGTEAFF. The CDR3 DNA reads TGCAGCGTTGAGTCGGCAAGGGGCACTGAAGCTTTCTTT. This chain uses TRBV29-1 with TRBJ1-1; maybe TRBD1 (5 bases). The V end was cut by 3 bases, the J end by 4 bases, with 12 bases between. The germline V gene encodes CDR1 SQVTM and CDR2 ANQGSEA. The CDR3 has 13 amino acids.

The chain is built from TRBV5-1 and TRBJ1-3; D remains ambiguous. With 4 bases removed from V and 2 bases from J, the gap between germline ends came to 7 bases. Germline V gene lookup returns CDR1 SGHRS and CDR2 YFSETQ. The CDR3 is made up of 13 amino acids. The CDR3 spells CASSSTTGNTIYF. The DNA for the CDR3 is TGCGCCAGCAGCAGTACTACTGGAAACACCATATATTTT.

This clonotype was observed a handful of times. The chain has TRBV7-9 and TRBJ1-2; 10 bases line up with TRBD1. Looked up from germline, CDR1 is SEHNR and CDR2 is FQNEAQ (reference sequence). The CDR3 length is 15 residues. After removal of 5 bases from V and 4 bases from J, the junction contained 7 bases not matched to a gene. The CDR3 loop reads CASSQTGGEGYGYTF. The CDR3 nucleotides are TGTGCCAGCAGCCAGACAGGGGGCGAAGGCTATGGCTACACCTTC. The entire variable domain, with the rest obtained from reference TRBV7-9 and TRBJ1-2, is as follows: DTGVSQNPRHKITKRGQNVTFRCDPISEHNRLYWYRQTLGQGPEFLTYFQNEAQLEKSRLLSDRFSAERPKGSFSTLEIQRTEQGDSAMYLCASSQTGGEGYGYTFGSGTRLTVV.

V gene TRBV7-9 combines with J gene TRBJ2-1, with D tentatively TRBD2 (5 bases). The V end lost 5 bases, the J end lost 3 bases, and 20 bases lay between the germline ends. The CDR3 length is 17 residues. The germline gives CDR1 SEHNR, CDR2 FQNEAQ (reference sequence). This CDR3 reads CASSASPPSGSYNEQFF. DNA of the CDR3: TGTGCCAGCAGCGCTAGCCCCCCCTCTGGCAGCTACAATGAGCAGTTCTTC.

This clonotype was detected a few times. V and J are TRBV20-1 and TRBJ1-1, with D unresolved. V lost 5 bases and J lost 2, with 9 bases in between. This CDR3 contains 12 residues. CDR1 and CDR2 (germline): DFQATT, SNEGSKA (reference sequence). CDR3 residues: CSASFTNTEAFF. DNA for the CDR3: TGCAGTGCTTCGTTTACAAACACTGAAGCTTTCTTT.

The rearrangement joins TRBV20-1 to TRBJ1-1; 11 nucleotides align to TRBD1. The CDR3 length is 14 residues. With 3 bases clipped from V and 5 bases from J, the junction kept 5 bases outside the gene matches. Germline-derived CDR1 and CDR2 are DFQATT and SNEGSKA (reference sequence). As DNA, the CDR3 is TGCAGTGCTAGGGGACAGGGGGTGAGGACTGAAGCTTTCTTT. It encodes CSARGQGVRTEAFF.

This clonotype appeared many times. CDR3 nucleotide sequence: TGCGCCAGCAGCTCCCTACCCGTTAATGAGCAGTTCTTC. Translating it yields CASSSLPVNEQFF. This chain links TRBV5-1 with TRBJ2-1; no clear D. The CDR3 sequence is 13 residues long. CDR1 is SGHRS, CDR2 YFSETQ, per germline. V was shortened by 3 bases and J by 7 bases, with 11 bases between the two germline ends. Full variable domain (missing parts from reference TRBV5-1 and TRBJ2-1): KAGVTQTPRYLIKTRGQQVTLSCSPISGHRSVSWYQQTPGQGLQFLFEYFSETQRNKGNFPGRFSGRQFSNSRSEMNVSTLELGDSALYLCASSSLPVNEQFFGPGTRLTVL.

V gene TRBV5-1 combines with J gene TRBJ1-6, with D possibly matching TRBD1 (5 bases). CDR1 is SGHRS and CDR2 is YFSETQ in the germline V gene. This CDR3 comprises 18 residues. Trimming took off 0 bases at V and 9 bases at J, with 22 bases between the two ends. DNA for the CDR3: TGCGCCAGCAGCTTGGAGGGACGACGTAGACCCGTAGGTTCACCCCTCCACTTT. This translates into CASSLEGRRRPVGSPLHF.

The V call is TRBV6-5, the J call TRBJ2-1; no clear D. V was cut by 2 bases and J by 5 bases, with 10 bases left in between. This CDR3 contains 14 residues. Germline V CDR1 and CDR2: MNHEY, SVGAGI. CDR3 nucleotide sequence: TGTGCCAGCAGTTACCCAGCCCGAAACAATGAGCAGTTCTTC. This encodes CASSYPARNNEQFF.